Below, one T cell receptor (beta chain) is given with its context. Researchers ran the PCR with 60 Vbeta and 13 Jbeta primers. Some clones are missing from TCRdb's copy, which holds only in-frame ones; the method was immunoSEQ multiplex PCR. The clone table shows roughly 58,000 clones, with the ten largest holding around 10%. These data originate in a study of cytomegalovirus exposure and HLA in healthy donors. The V and J ends lost 7 bases and 3 bases, in that order; junction bases with no gene match: 9. The CDR3 contains 15 residues. Germline assignment: CDR1 SNHLY and CDR2 FYNNEI. The clonotype originates from a woman in her forties or fifties in good health and CMV-seropositive. Sequenced input: PBMCs. The chain links TRBV2 to TRBJ1-5, with TRBD1 identical over 7 bases. This CDR3 is CASNGAGGSNQPQHF. DNA for the CDR3: TGTGCCAGCAACGGGGCAGGGGGATCCAATCAGCCCCAGCATTTT.